This record concerns one TCR beta chain sequence. The antigen remains undetermined. The sample belongs to a study of shared clonotypes between healthy human individuals. Study overall: The people who gave samples were a couple of women and a few men aged 18 to 49.

Broader study findings: Non-shared clonotypes had lower generation probabilities than those shared by all four donors.

Trimming removed 7 bases from V and 5 bases from J, with 14 bases in between. From germline, CDR1 is ENHRY and CDR2 SYGVKD. The CDR3 has 13 amino acids. Researchers partitioned CD4+ cells into CD45RA+ naive and CD45RA-negative memory subsets. This table comes from immunoSEQ multiplex PCR, and its TCRdb copy is limited to in-frame clones, with some not included. Among hundreds of thousands of clones listed, around 72% were seen once. The sequence was collected from a young woman in good health. The specimen was memory CD4+ T cells sorted from blood. As for subset: CD45RA-negative fraction. The gene calls are TRBV10-3 and TRBJ2-5; no clear D gene. This chain's CDR3 is CAINPGLGETQYF. The CDR3 DNA reads as TGTGCCATCAATCCAGGTTTAGGGGAGACCCAGTACTTC.